One sample yielded the 8 T cell receptor beta chains listed below, sequenced in a study of technical replicates of blood from a few donors. Sequenced by immunoSEQ multiplex PCR; TCRdb stores in-frame clones only, minus some. The table includes tens of thousands of clones, 93% detected once. The sample comprised T cells isolated from PBMCs. The receptors shown here come from a human donor in good health.

The chain joins TRBV19 to TRBJ2-2, with TRBD1 matching over 7 bases. This CDR3 comprises 15 residues. J gave up 2 bases and V 8 bases, and 8 bases lay outside the gene matches. CDR1 is LNHDA and CDR2 is SQIVND in the germline V gene (reference sequence). The chain's CDR3 is CASVKGARNTGELFF. DNA of the CDR3: TGTGCCAGTGTTAAGGGGGCCAGAAACACCGGGGAGCTGTTTTTT.

The CDR3 bases are TGTGCCAGCAGGAAAGGAGGACAGAGCTCCTACAATGAGCAGTTCTTC. Protein: CASRKGGQSSYNEQFF. The V call is TRBV28, the J call TRBJ2-1, with D possibly TRBD1 on 6 matching bases. The CDR3 contains 16 residues. V was shortened by 6 bases and J by 0 bases, with 15 bases between the two germline ends. In germline, CDR1 is MDHEN, CDR2 SYDVKM.

This rearrangement joins TRBV2 to TRBJ2-1; no definite D call. Germline CDR1 is SNHLY and CDR2 is FYNNEI. The CDR3 has 14 residues. Trimming cost V 0 bases and J 2 bases, with 5 bases left between them. The CDR3 nucleotides read TGTGCCAGCAGTGAAGCGGTAGCCTACAATGAGCAGTTCTTC. This gives the protein CASSEAVAYNEQFF.

The chain carries TRBV10-3 and TRBJ1-1; D ambiguous. V was clipped by 4 bases and J by 7 bases, with 22 bases between them. This CDR3 has 16 residues. Germline assignment: CDR1 ENHRY and CDR2 SYGVKD. The CDR3 bases are TGTGCCATCAGTGCGTCCAGATTGACCTTCGGGAATGAAGCTTTCTTT. Amino acids: CAISASRLTFGNEAFF.

This clone was observed a single time. The chain has TRBV6-1 and TRBJ1-5; the match to TRBD1 covers 7 bases. This CDR3 region has 15 residues. J lost 2 bases, V lost 5 bases, and 6 bases had no gene match. Looked up from germline, CDR1 is MNHNS and CDR2 is SASEGT. CDR3 sequence: CASSPDRAGNQPQHF. CDR3 in DNA: TGTGCCAGCAGTCCCGACAGGGCGGGCAATCAGCCCCAGCATTTT.

This clone has a single count. V and J are TRBV27 and TRBJ2-7, with no clear D. This CDR3 is built from 12 residues. Trimming took 5 bases from V and 2 from J, leaving 7 bases between them. Per germline, CDR1 MNHEY and CDR2 SMNVEV (reference sequence). The CDR3 DNA sequence: TGTGCCAGCAGTCCTTATCCCTACGAGCAGTACTTC. Translation gives CASSPYPYEQYF.

V and J are TRBV5-8 and TRBJ1-5; TRBD1 matches at 9 bases. The CDR3 runs to 18 residues. Germline CDR1 reads SGHTS; CDR2 reads YDEGEE. V lost 3 bases to trimming and J lost 0 bases; unmatched junction nucleotides: 10. The CDR3 DNA reads as TGTGCCAGCAGCTCAGGGACAGGGTTCCGATATAGCAATCAGCCCCAGCATTTT. Protein sequence: CASSSGTGFRYSNQPQHF.

V gene TRBV21-1 combines with J gene TRBJ1-2. TRBV21-1 counts as a pseudogene. The CDR3 is 16 residues long. CDR3: CASSKPTLLGGYGYTF. The CDR3 coding sequence is TGTGCCAGCAGCAAACCAACGTTATTGGGGGGCTATGGCTACACCTTC.